This T cell receptor (beta chain) appears in the sequencing data of a study of cytomegalovirus exposure and HLA in healthy donors. Study-wide points: In a later analysis, a missense DCLRE1C variant was linked to TCR beta V- and J-gene trimming. Cytomegalovirus association was listed for 170 or so TCR beta chains. Three chains linked to CMV were shown in vitro to be specific for CMV antigens. Despite most TCR sequences being rare, some public TCRs occurred in many donors.

V was clipped by 4 bases and J by 1 base; unmatched bases: 1. The V gene's germline CDR1 is SGHRS and CDR2 YFSETQ. This CDR3 spans 13 amino acids. The PCR made use of 60 Vbeta and 13 Jbeta primers. Clones were read by immunoSEQ multiplex PCR, and TCRdb kept only the in-frame ones, dropping some. The repertoire holds about 150,000 clones, with roughly 86% as singletons. About this clone itself: What it binds is unknown.

This receptor was identified in a woman aged 40-49 years in good health and CMV-seronegative. This rearrangement joins TRBV5-1 to TRBJ2-5; TRBD2 agrees at 7 bases. Material: PBMCs. CDR3 DNA sequence: TGCGCCAGCAGCACGGGGGGCCAAGAGACCCAGTACTTC. It codes for CASSTGGQETQYF.